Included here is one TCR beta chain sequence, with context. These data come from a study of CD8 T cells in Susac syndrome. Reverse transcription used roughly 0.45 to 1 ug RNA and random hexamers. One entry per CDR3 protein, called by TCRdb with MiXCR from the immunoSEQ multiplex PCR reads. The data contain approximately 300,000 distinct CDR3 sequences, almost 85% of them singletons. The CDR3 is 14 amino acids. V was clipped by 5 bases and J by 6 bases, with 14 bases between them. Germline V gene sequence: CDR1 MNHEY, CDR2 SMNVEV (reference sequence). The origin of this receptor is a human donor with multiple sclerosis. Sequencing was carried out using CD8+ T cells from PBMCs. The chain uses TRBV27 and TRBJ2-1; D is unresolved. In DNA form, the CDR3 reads TGTGCCAGCAGTCCCCAAGTTTCGGGCAATGAGCAGTTCTTC. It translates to CASSPQVSGNEQFF.